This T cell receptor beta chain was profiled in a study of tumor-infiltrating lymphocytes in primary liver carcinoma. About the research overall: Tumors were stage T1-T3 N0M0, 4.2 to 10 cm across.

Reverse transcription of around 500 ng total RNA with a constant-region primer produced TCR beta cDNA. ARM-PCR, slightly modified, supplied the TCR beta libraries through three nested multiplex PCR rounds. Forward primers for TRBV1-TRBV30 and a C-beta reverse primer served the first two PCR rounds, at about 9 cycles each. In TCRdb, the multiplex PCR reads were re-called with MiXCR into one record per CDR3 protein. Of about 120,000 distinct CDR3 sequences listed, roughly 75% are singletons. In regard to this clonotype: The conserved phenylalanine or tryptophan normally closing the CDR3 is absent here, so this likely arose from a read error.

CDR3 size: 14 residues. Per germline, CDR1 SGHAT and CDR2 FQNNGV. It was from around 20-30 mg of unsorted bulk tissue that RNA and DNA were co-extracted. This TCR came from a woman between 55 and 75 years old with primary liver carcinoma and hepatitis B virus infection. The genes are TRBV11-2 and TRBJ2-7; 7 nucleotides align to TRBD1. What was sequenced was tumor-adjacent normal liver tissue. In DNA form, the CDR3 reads TGTGCCTGCAGTAGAACAGGGGATAGCTACGAGCAGTACCTC. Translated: CACSRTGDSYEQYL.